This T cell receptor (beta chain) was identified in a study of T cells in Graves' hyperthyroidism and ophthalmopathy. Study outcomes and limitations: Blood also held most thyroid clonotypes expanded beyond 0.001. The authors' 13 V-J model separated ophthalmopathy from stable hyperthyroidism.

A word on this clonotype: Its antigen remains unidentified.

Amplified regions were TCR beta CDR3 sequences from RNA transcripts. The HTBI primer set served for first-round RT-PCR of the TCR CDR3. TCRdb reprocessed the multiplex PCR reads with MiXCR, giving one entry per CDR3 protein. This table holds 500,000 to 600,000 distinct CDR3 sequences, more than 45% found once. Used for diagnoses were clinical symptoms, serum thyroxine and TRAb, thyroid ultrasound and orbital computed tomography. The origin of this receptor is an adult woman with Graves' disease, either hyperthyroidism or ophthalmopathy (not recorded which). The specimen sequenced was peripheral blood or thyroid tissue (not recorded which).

CDR3 DNA: TGTGCCACCAGCTCCGACTCACTCGGGAATCAGCCCCAGCATTTT. Translated, it gives CATSSDSLGNQPQHF. V gene TRBV15 combines with J gene TRBJ1-5; D gene uncertain. There are 15 residues in the CDR3. Germline CDR1 LNHNV, CDR2 YYDKDF (reference sequence). The V and J ends lost 5 bases and 4 bases respectively, with 15 bases between them.